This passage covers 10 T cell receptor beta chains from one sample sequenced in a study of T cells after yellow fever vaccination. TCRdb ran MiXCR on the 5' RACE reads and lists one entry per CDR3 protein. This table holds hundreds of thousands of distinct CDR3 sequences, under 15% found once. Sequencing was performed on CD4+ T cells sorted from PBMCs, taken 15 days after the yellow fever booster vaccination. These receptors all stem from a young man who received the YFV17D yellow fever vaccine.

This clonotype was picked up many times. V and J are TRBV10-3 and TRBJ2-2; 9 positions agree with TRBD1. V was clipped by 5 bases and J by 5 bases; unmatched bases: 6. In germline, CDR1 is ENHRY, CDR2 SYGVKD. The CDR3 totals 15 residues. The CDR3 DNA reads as TGTGCCATCAGTCTACAGGGGGCTGGAACCGGGGAGCTGTTTTTT. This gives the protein CAISLQGAGTGELFF.

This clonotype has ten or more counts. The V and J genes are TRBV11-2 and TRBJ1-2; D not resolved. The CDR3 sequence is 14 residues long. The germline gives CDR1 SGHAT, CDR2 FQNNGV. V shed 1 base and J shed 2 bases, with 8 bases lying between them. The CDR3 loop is CASSLVAANYGYTF. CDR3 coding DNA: TGTGCCAGCAGCTTAGTGGCAGCGAACTATGGCTACACCTTC.

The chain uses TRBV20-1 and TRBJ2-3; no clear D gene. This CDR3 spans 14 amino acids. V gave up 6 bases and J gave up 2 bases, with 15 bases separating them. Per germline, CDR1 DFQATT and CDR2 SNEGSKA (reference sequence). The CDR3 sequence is CSAPWGTATDTQYF. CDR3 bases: TGCAGTGCCCCCTGGGGAACTGCCACAGATACGCAGTATTTT.

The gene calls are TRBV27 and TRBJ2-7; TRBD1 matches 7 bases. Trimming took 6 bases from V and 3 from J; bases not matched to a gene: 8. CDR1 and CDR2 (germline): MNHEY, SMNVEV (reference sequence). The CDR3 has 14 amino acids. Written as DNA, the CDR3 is TGTGCCAGCAGAAAAACAGGGGTCTACTACGAGCAGTACGTC. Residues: CASRKTGVYYEQYV.

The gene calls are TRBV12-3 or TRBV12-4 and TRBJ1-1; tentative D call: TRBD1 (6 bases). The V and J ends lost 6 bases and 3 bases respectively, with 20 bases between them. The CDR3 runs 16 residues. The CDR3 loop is CASSTGSLRRDTEAFF. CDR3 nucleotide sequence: TGTGCCAGCAGCACAGGGAGCCTAAGAAGGGACACTGAAGCTTTCTTT.

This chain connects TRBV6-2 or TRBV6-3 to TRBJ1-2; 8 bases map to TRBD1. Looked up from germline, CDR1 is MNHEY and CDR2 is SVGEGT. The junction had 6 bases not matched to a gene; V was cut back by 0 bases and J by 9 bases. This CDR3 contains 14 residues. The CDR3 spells CASSYSRQGMSYTF. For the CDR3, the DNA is TGTGCCAGCAGTTACTCGCGACAGGGGATGAGCTACACCTTC.

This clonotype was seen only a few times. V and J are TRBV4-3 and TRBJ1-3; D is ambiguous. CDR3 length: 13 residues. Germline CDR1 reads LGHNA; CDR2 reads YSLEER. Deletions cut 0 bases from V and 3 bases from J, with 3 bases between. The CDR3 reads CASSQEDGNTIYF. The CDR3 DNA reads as TGCGCCAGCAGCCAAGAGGATGGAAACACCATATATTTT.

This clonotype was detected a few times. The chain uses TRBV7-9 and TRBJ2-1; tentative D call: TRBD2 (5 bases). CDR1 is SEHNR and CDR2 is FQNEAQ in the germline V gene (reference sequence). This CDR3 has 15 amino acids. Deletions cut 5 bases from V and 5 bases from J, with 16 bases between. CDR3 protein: CASSQGGGGNNEQFF. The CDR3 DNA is TGTGCCAGCAGCCAAGGTGGAGGCGGCAACAATGAGCAGTTCTTC.

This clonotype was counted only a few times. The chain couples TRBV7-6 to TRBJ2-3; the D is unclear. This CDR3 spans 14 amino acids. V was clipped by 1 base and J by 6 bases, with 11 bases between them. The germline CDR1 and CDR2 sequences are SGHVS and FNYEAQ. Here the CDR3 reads CASSLVVPGDTQYF. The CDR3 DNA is TGTGCCAGCAGCTTAGTGGTACCTGGGGATACGCAGTATTTT. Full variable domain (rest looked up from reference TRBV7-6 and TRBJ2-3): GAGVSQSPRYKVTKRGQDVALRCDPISGHVSLYWYRQALGQGPEFLTYFNYEAQQDKSGLPNDRFSAERPEGSISTLTIQRTEQRDSAMYRCASSLVVPGDTQYFGPGTRLTVL.

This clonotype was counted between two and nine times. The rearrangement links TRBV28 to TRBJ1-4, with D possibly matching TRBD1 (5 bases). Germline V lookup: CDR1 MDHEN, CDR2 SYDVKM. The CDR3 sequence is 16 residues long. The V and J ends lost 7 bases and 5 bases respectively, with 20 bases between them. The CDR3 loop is CASNQPAGVINEKLFF. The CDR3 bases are TGTGCCAGCAACCAACCTGCGGGGGTAATCAATGAAAAACTGTTTTTT.